The T cell receptor beta chain under discussion was sequenced for a study of blood T cell repertoires in COVID-19. Whole-study context: Nucleic acid was either cDNA or gDNA, and it came from T cells, B-cell-depleted T cells, or PBMCs.

In the authors' workflow: Scientists estimated how many nucleated cells there were by amplifying reference gene primers. Method: immunoSEQ multiplex PCR; TCRdb's copy keeps in-frame clones and lacks some. The D gene and trimming were derived from the DNA, and the V and J assignments and clone size from that table. The sample contains around 480,000 clones, around 90% of which appear only once. Recovered Cohort 3 donors showed two negative PCRs, clearance, or symptom resolution. The germline CDR1 and CDR2 sequences are MNHEY and SVGAGI. The CDR3 extends over 14 amino acids. The ends were cut back, 5 bases at V and 8 bases at J, with 18 bases in the middle.

The rearrangement uses TRBV6-5 and TRBJ1-2; no clear D. The TCR originated in a woman between 18 and 29 years old who had recovered from COVID-19. Sequencing input: PBMCs or T cells enriched from blood (not recorded which). The CDR3: CASSPTTVERGYTF. In nucleotides, the CDR3 is TGTGCCAGCAGTCCGACGACCGTGGAGAGAGGCTACACCTTC.